A selection of T cell receptor beta chains follows, all from one sample in a study of blood T cells in healthy people across ages. TCRdb analysed the 5' RACE reads with MiXCR anew, one entry per CDR3 protein. Of nearly 800,000 distinct CDR3 sequences in the sample, roughly 56% were seen once. Sequencing used blood. The source is a middle-aged man in good health. CDR3s include the opening cysteine and the closing phenylalanine or tryptophan. The D gene is left open where the match is weak. Rows may omit the clone size; those that give it use once, few, many or a size class.

d_call clone_size j_call v_call cdr3_nt cdr3_aa
- few TRBJ1-5 TRBV6-5 TGTGCCAGCAGTTACTCGGCAGGAAGCAATCAGCCCCAGCATTTT CASSYSAGSNQPQHF
- - TRBJ1-6 TRBV4-3 TGCGCCAGCAGCCAAGGGTTGGATTCACCCCTCCACTTT CASSQGLDSPLHF
- - TRBJ2-7 TRBV7-6 TGTGCCAGCAGCCCAGACACTGGCGGGACCTACGAGCAGTACTTC CASSPDTGGTYEQYF
- few TRBJ1-6 TRBV4-1 TGCGCCAGCAGCCAAGAAGTATGGGGGCACTATAATTCACCCCTCCACTTT CASSQEVWGHYNSPLHF
- - TRBJ1-6 TRBV27 TGTGCCAGCGGTCCTCGGCATTCACCCCTCCACTTT CASGPRHSPLHF
TRBD2 - TRBJ2-3 TRBV25-1 TGTGCCAGCAGTGAATTCGGGGGGACCACAGATACGCAGTATTTT CASSEFGGTTDTQYF
TRBD1 - TRBJ2-3 TRBV9 TGTGCCAGCAGGGGACAGGGTGGAAGCACAGATACGCAGTATTTT CASRGQGGSTDTQYF
- few TRBJ2-5 TRBV12-3/TRBV12-4 TGTGCCAGCAGTGTTTGGTCAAGGGAGACCCAGTACTTC CASSVWSRETQYF
TRBD1 many TRBJ2-3 TRBV5-1 TGCGCCAGCAGCTACCAGACAGGGGGAAGCACAGATACGCAGTATTTT CASSYQTGGSTDTQYF
- few TRBJ1-1 TRBV7-3 TGTGCCAGCAGCTCACAGGGTGACACTGAAGCTTTCTTT CASSSQGDTEAFF
- - TRBJ2-5 TRBV5-1 TGCGCCAGCAGCATGGACGCTCTTACAGAGCAGTACTTC CASSMDALTEQYF
- - TRBJ2-7 TRBV9 TGTGCCAGCAGCGTAGAGGCAGATAACACCTACGAGCAGTACTTC CASSVEADNTYEQYF
- once TRBJ1-2 TRBV19 TGTGCCAGTAGTAGCCAAGGGGGGGCCTATGGCTACACCTTC CASSSQGGAYGYTF
- - TRBJ2-1 TRBV25-1 TGTGCCAGCAGTGAATGGTCCCAGGGGGGAGTCAACAATGAGCAGTTCTTC CASSEWSQGGVNNEQFF
TRBD1 - TRBJ2-7 TRBV5-1 TGCGCCAGCGGCGCTGGGACAGGGCGTTACGAGCAGTACTTC CASGAGTGRYEQYF
- - TRBJ1-2 TRBV3-1 TGTGCCAGCAGCGGGGCGCGGGATATGAATGGCTACACCTTC CASSGARDMNGYTF
- - TRBJ1-1 TRBV7-6 TGTGCCAGCAGCTTAAGCCCAGGCTGGAACACTGAAGCTTTCTTT CASSLSPGWNTEAFF
- - TRBJ2-5 TRBV10-3 TGTGCCATCAGTGAGTCTAGCCGAACCCCGGGGGAACAGGGAGGACGAGAGACCCAGTACTTC CAISESSRTPGEQGGRETQYF
- - TRBJ2-5 TRBV7-9 TGTGCCAGCAGCTCAATGGCCTCCAAAGAGACCCAGTACTTC CASSSMASKETQYF
TRBD2 - TRBJ2-1 TRBV20-1 TGCAGTGCTAGGTACCCGGGACTAGCGGGAGGGAGCTCCTACAATGAGCAGTTCTTC CSARYPGLAGGSSYNEQFF
TRBD2 - TRBJ2-1 TRBV27 TGTGCCAGCAGTTTTCGGGGCTGGGAGGGGGAGCAGTTCTTC CASSFRGWEGEQFF
TRBD2 - TRBJ2-3 TRBV6-2/TRBV6-3 TGTGCCAGCGGGCCGCTAACTAGCGGGAGACAAGATACGCAGTATTTT CASGPLTSGRQDTQYF
TRBD1 - TRBJ2-7 TRBV9 TGTGCCAGCAGCGTAGGCGAGGGGGCGCCTGAGCAGTACTTC CASSVGEGAPEQYF
TRBD1 - TRBJ2-2 TRBV7-6 TGTGCCAGCAGCCAAACGACCTCCGGGACAGGAAAGACCGGGGAGCTGTTTTTT CASSQTTSGTGKTGELFF
TRBD2 - TRBJ2-1 TRBV29-1 TGCAGCGTGAGGGCGGGAGGGCCAAATGAGCAGTTCTTC CSVRAGGPNEQFF
- few TRBJ1-2 TRBV4-2 TGTGCCAGCAGCCAAGAGGAGACGTTAGGGGGCTACACCTTC CASSQEETLGGYTF
- - TRBJ1-4 TRBV7-9 TGTGCCAGCAGCGTTACGGAGATTCAGGGTGAATGGCTTACTGAAAAACTGTTTTTT CASSVTEIQGEWLTEKLFF
- few TRBJ2-3 TRBV29-1 TGCAGCGTTGATTTCGCAGATACGCAGTATTTT CSVDFADTQYF
- - TRBJ2-1 TRBV7-3 TGTGCCAGCAGCTTAGACCATCAAATCCCGAGGGAGCAGTTCTTC CASSLDHQIPREQFF
- few TRBJ2-3 TRBV11-2 TGTGCCAGCAGCTTGGCGGCAGGGCCCACAGATACGCAGTATTTT CASSLAAGPTDTQYF
TRBD1 - TRBJ2-7 TRBV3-1 TGTGCCAGCAGCCAAGAAGAGGGTGGGACAGGGGGGTACGAGCAGTACTTC CASSQEEGGTGGYEQYF
- - TRBJ2-6 TRBV5-1 TGCGCCAGCAGCTTGGTAGCAGCTGGGGCCAACGTCCTGACTTTC CASSLVAAGANVLTF
- - TRBJ2-7 TRBV3-1 TGTGCCAGCAGCCAAGATCCGGCAGGCACCGAGCAGTACTTC CASSQDPAGTEQYF
TRBD1 - TRBJ2-1 TRBV7-9 TGTGCCAGCAGCTTAGGGGACAGGGGGCGCGATGAGCAGTTCTTC CASSLGDRGRDEQFF
- few TRBJ2-4 TRBV20-1 TGCAGTGGGCACGGGCCCAAAAACATTCAGTACTTC CSGHGPKNIQYF
- few TRBJ2-6 TRBV29-1 TGCAGCGTTGGGTCGGGGCTGGGGGCCAACGTCCTGACTTTC CSVGSGLGANVLTF
TRBD1 - TRBJ1-6 TRBV18 TGTGCCAGCTCAGCGGGACAGGGGGTAGGCTCACCCCTCCACTTT CASSAGQGVGSPLHF
- - TRBJ2-1 TRBV20-1 TGCAGTGCTACCAAAGGCGGGACCCCGGGGCAGTTCTTC CSATKGGTPGQFF
TRBD1 - TRBJ1-6 TRBV7-9 TGTGCCAGCAGCCTTAACCGACAGGGGCCGGGTTCACCCCTCCACTTT CASSLNRQGPGSPLHF
- - TRBJ2-7 TRBV9 TGTGCCAGCAGCGTAGAGGGGGGGGCGTACGAGCAGTACTTC CASSVEGGAYEQYF
TRBD1 few TRBJ2-3 TRBV11-3 TGTGCCAGCAGCCAAGGGGGCCTTCCCACAGATACGCAGTATTTT CASSQGGLPTDTQYF
- many TRBJ2-7 TRBV4-2 TGTGCCAGCAGCCAAGTGGTCGGCTACGAGCAGTACTTC CASSQVVGYEQYF
TRBD1 - TRBJ2-7 TRBV5-1 TGCGCCAGCAGCTCAAACCGGGACAGGGGTTACGAGCAGTACTTC CASSSNRDRGYEQYF
- - TRBJ2-5 TRBV7-9 TGTGCCAGCAGATATAATGGGAGAGAGATAGAGACCCAGTACTTC CASRYNGREIETQYF
TRBD1 - TRBJ1-1 TRBV12-3/TRBV12-4 TGTGCCAGCAGCAAGACAGGGGGAGACACTGAAGCTTTCTTT CASSKTGGDTEAFF
TRBD1 few TRBJ2-7 TRBV10-3 TGTGCCATCAGTGCACAGGGGCCCTCCTACGAGCAGTACTTC CAISAQGPSYEQYF
- - TRBJ2-3 TRBV20-1 TGCAGTGCCGGAGGCCCAAATACAGATACGCAGTATTTT CSAGGPNTDTQYF
TRBD2 - TRBJ2-2 TRBV2 TGTGCCAGCATCTTGCGTAGCGGGTTCCCCGGGGAGCTGTTTTTT CASILRSGFPGELFF
- - TRBJ2-1 TRBV20-1 TGCAGTGCTAGAGATTACGCGAGAGAGTACAATGAGCAGTTCTTC CSARDYAREYNEQFF
- - TRBJ1-2 TRBV28 TGTGCCAGCAGTTTACAGGGTCCGTATGGCTACACCTTC CASSLQGPYGYTF
- few TRBJ2-7 TRBV6-2/TRBV6-3 TGTGCCAGCAGTTACTTCCAGGGCTACGAGCAGTACTTC CASSYFQGYEQYF
- - TRBJ2-4 TRBV20-1 TGCAGTGCTTCGGGGTCTACAGTAGCCAAAAACATTCAGTACTTC CSASGSTVAKNIQYF
- - TRBJ1-2 TRBV12-3/TRBV12-4 TGTGCCAGCAGTTTAACGGTCACTAACTATGGCTACACCTTC CASSLTVTNYGYTF
- - TRBJ2-1 TRBV7-2 TGTGCCAGCAGCTTAGGGACAGTGGGCTACAATGAGCAGTTCTTC CASSLGTVGYNEQFF
TRBD1 few TRBJ1-2 TRBV6-1 TGTGCCAGCAGTGACCCCTTCGGACAGGTCTATGGCTACACCTTC CASSDPFGQVYGYTF
- - TRBJ2-1 TRBV25-1 TGTGCCAGCAGGCCACAGTTGGGTGAGCAGTTCTTC CASRPQLGEQFF
- - TRBJ1-2 TRBV6-6 TGTGCCAGCAGACGGGACGGCCCTTTTTATGGCTACACCTTC CASRRDGPFYGYTF
- - TRBJ2-3 TRBV12-3/TRBV12-4 TGTGCCAGCAGTGCCATCTCCCGCACAGATACGCAGTATTTT CASSAISRTDTQYF
- - TRBJ1-5 TRBV24-1 TGTGCCACCTGGAGCGGGGTTAGCAATCAGCCCCAGCATTTT CATWSGVSNQPQHF